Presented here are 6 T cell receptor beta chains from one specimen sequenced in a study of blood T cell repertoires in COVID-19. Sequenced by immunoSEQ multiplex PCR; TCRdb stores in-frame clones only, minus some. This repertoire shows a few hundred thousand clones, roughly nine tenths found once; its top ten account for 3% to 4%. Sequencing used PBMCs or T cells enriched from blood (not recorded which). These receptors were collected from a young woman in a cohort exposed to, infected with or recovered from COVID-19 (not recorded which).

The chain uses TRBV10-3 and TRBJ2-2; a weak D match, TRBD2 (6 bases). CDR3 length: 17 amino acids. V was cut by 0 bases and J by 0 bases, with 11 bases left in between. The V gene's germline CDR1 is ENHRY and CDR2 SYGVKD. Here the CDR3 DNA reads TGTGCCATCAGTGAGTCGAGGCGGGGACCGAACACCGGGGAGCTGTTTTTT. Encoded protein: CAISESRRGPNTGELFF.

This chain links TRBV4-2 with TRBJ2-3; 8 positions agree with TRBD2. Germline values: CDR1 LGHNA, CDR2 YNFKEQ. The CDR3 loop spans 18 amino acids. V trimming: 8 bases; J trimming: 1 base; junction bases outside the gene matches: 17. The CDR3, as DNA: TGTGCCAGCGCCCATACTCGGGCGCGGCGGGGGGGCACAGATACGCAGTATTTT. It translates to CASAHTRARRGGTDTQYF.

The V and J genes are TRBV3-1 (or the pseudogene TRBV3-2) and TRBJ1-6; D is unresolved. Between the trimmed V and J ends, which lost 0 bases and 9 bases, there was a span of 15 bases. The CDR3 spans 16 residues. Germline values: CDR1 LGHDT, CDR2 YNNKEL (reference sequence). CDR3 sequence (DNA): TGTGCCAGCAGCCAAGAAGATACTCCCACGGGTTCACCCCTCCACTTT. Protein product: CASSQEDTPTGSPLHF.

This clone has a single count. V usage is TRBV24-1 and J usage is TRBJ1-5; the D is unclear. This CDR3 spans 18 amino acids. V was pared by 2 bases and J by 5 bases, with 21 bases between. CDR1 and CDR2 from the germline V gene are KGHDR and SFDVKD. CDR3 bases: TGTGCCACCAGTGATTCCCAAGCAGGTCCTATAACTCATCAGCCCCAGCATTTT. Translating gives CATSDSQAGPITHQPQHF.

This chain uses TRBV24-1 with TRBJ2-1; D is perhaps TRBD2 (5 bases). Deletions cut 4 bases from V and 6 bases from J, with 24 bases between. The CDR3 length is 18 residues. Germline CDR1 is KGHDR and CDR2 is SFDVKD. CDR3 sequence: CATSDPSRTLPGTNEQFF. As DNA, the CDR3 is TGTGCCACCAGTGACCCTTCGAGGACTCTCCCCGGTACCAATGAGCAGTTCTTC.

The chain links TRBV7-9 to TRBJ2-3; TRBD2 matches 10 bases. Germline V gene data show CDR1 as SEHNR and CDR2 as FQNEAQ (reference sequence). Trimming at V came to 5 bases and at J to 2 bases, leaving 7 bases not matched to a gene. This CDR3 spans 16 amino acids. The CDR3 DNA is TGTGCCAGCAGCCGCACTAGCGGGGATCACACAGATACGCAGTATTTT. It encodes CASSRTSGDHTDTQYF.